The subject of this entry is one T cell receptor (beta chain). The sample originates from a study of T cell changes during pregnancy in multiple sclerosis. The protocol was immunoSEQ multiplex PCR, while the TCRdb copy is restricted to in-frame clones and leaves out a portion. The sample contains approximately 100,000 clones, around 92% of which appear only once. Per germline, CDR1 MNHEY and CDR2 SMNVEV (reference sequence). The trim removed 4 bases at V and 2 bases at J, leaving 15 bases unmatched. This CDR3 is built from 18 residues. The clonotype originates from a female donor with multiple sclerosis, enrolled in a pregnancy study. The rearrangement links TRBV27 to TRBJ2-3, with 7 bases identical to TRBD2. The sequenced sample was peripheral blood, obtained in the third trimester of pregnancy. The CDR3 sequence is CASSSLSPASGVTDTQYF. The CDR3 nucleotides read TGTGCCAGCAGTTCACTCTCCCCTGCAAGCGGGGTCACAGATACGCAGTATTTT.